Detailed here is one T cell receptor beta chain. Its cognate antigen is unknown. The data were produced by immunoSEQ multiplex PCR, yet TCRdb's version contains in-frame clones alone and is incomplete. The sample yields approximately 15,000 clones, roughly three quarters seen once. The unexposed donors gave CD4+ T cells in 2011-2018, prior to COVID-19. The cells were cultured for around ten days before CD4+ T cells were isolated. Fresh IL-2 medium replaced half the medium on days 3 and 7. This entry comes from a study of CD4 T cells in relation to SARS-CoV-2 and coronaviruses. Across the whole study: TCR beta CDR3s were sequenced after 10-day antigen culture of PBMCs.

Whole-study results and caveats: In roughly two thirds of donors, memory CD4+ clonotypes crossrecognized SARS-CoV-2 and at least one common cold coronavirus spike.

This CDR3 region has 15 residues. The sequence came from a human donor in good health. The rearrangement uses TRBV1 and TRBJ1-2; the DNA was not used to check the table's D call, TRBD1. TRBV1 counts as a pseudogene. Sequenced: CD4+ T cells from PBMCs, cultured in vitro. CDR3 DNA sequence: TGCACCAGCAGCCAAGACGGGACAGGGTTTTATGGCTACACCTTC. Translating it yields CTSSQDGTGFYGYTF.